These T cell receptor beta chains were read from a single sample in a study of shared clonotypes between healthy human individuals. Sequenced by immunoSEQ multiplex PCR; TCRdb stores in-frame clones only, minus some. The data contain about 2,200,000 clones, approximately 94% of them seen just once; the ten biggest clones take up about 1.5%. Specimen: naive CD8+ T cells from PBMCs. The source is a man aged 18-30 years in good health. Some clones in this sample may be carry-over from other donors' samples. CDR3s include the opening cysteine and the closing phenylalanine or tryptophan. D genes are given only for firm matches. Not every row has a clone size; where given, it reads once, few, many or a size class.

clone_size,j_call,v_call,d_call,cdr3_nt,cdr3_aa
.,TRBJ1-4,TRBV5-5,TRBD1,TGTGCCAGCAGCGGGTCACAGGGGCCCGCTGTTCAAAAACTGTTTTTT,CASSGSQGPAVQKLFF
.,TRBJ2-1,TRBV28,.,TGTGCCAGCAGTCCGAGCTCCTACAATGAGCAGTTCTTC,CASSPSSYNEQFF
.,TRBJ1-2,TRBV27,.,TGTGCCAGCAGTTTAGAAGCTAACTATGGCTACACCTTC,CASSLEANYGYTF
.,TRBJ2-3,TRBV2,.,TGTGCCAGCAGTGTCTCTATGCAGGTACGGGATACGCAGTATTTT,CASSVSMQVRDTQYF
.,TRBJ2-1,TRBV6-5,.,TGTGCCAGCAGGCTCGGACAGTCCTACAATGAGCAGTTCTTC,CASRLGQSYNEQFF
.,TRBJ2-5,TRBV7-9,.,TGTGCCAGCAGCTTAACGGGGGCTCGGGAGACCCAGTACTTC,CASSLTGARETQYF
once,TRBJ2-5,TRBV27,.,TGTGCCAGCAGTTTAGTGGGGGTGGACGCCCGGGAGACCCAGTACTTC,CASSLVGVDARETQYF
.,TRBJ2-2,TRBV7-9,TRBD1,TGTGCCAGCAGCGCGGGGCAGGGGGCCTTTAACACCGGGGAGCTGTTTTTT,CASSAGQGAFNTGELFF
.,TRBJ1-1,TRBV19,.,TGTGCCAGTGTAAGAGCGGGCCTTGAAGCTTTCTTT,CASVRAGLEAFF
.,TRBJ1-2,TRBV12-5,.,TGTGCTAGTGGTCTGGCGGGACACAATGGCTACACCTTC,CASGLAGHNGYTF
.,TRBJ2-7,TRBV4-3,.,TGCGCCAGCAGCCCGGGCCCCGGCTCATACGAGCAGTACTTC,CASSPGPGSYEQYF
.,TRBJ1-3,TRBV6-1,.,TGTGCCAGCACCCCTGGACGGTTCTCTGGAAACACCATATATTTT,CASTPGRFSGNTIYF
.,TRBJ2-7,TRBV28,.,TGTGCCAGCAGTTTCCCCCTTCGCGAGCAGTACTTC,CASSFPLREQYF
.,TRBJ2-3,TRBV7-2,.,TGTGCCAGCAGCTTATTTCCGGGAGAAGCCCCAGATACGCAGTATTTT,CASSLFPGEAPDTQYF